What follows describes a single T cell receptor beta chain. The sample belongs to a study of CD4 and CD8 cells across lung adenocarcinoma regions. Samples came from patients with localized non-small cell lung adenocarcinoma. This CDR3 is 15 amino acids long. Trimming cost V 2 bases and J 4 bases; bases outside gene matches: 4. The V gene's germline CDR1 is MGHRA and CDR2 YSYEKL. TCRdb analysed the PCR reads with MiXCR anew, one entry per CDR3 protein. The sample holds around 20,000 distinct CDR3 sequences, about 53% seen once. This clonotype originated in a male donor with lung adenocarcinoma. The CD4 and CD8 labels of this study may be unreliable. This sequence joins TRBV4-1 and TRBJ2-3, with 9 bases that match TRBD2. Material: CD8+ T cells from the margin of a lung tumor. The CDR3 here is CASSQQREAADTQYF. The CDR3 coding sequence is TGCGCCAGCAGCCAACAGCGGGAGGCTGCAGATACGCAGTATTTT.